This T cell receptor (beta chain) was recorded in a study of beta chain features in type 1 diabetes. Study outcomes and limitations: TCRB CDR3s were moderately but significantly shorter in Type 1 diabetes patients in all four CD4+ subsets.

The table lists this clone with a few counts. The antigen is not known. Sampling consisted of one heparinised blood draw per donor, averaging approximately 120 mL. Expressed TCRB transcripts were sequenced, since all the RNA that had been isolated was reverse transcribed. Profiled with immunoSEQ multiplex PCR; TCRdb holds only in-frame clones, not every one. The sample includes roughly 700,000 clones, under 15% of them seen just once. The V gene lost 4 bases and the J gene lost 6 bases, with 11 bases spanning the gap. The CDR3 loop spans 12 amino acids. Germline loops: CDR1 SGHDT, CDR2 YYEEEE. The clonotype comes from a man younger than 30 with type 1 diabetes. Input material: naive CD4+ T cells from blood. This rearrangement joins TRBV5-6 to TRBJ2-7; D not certain. CDR3 DNA: TGTGCCAGCAGCCCACCTATGGGCGAGCAGTACTTC. Amino acid sequence: CASSPPMGEQYF.